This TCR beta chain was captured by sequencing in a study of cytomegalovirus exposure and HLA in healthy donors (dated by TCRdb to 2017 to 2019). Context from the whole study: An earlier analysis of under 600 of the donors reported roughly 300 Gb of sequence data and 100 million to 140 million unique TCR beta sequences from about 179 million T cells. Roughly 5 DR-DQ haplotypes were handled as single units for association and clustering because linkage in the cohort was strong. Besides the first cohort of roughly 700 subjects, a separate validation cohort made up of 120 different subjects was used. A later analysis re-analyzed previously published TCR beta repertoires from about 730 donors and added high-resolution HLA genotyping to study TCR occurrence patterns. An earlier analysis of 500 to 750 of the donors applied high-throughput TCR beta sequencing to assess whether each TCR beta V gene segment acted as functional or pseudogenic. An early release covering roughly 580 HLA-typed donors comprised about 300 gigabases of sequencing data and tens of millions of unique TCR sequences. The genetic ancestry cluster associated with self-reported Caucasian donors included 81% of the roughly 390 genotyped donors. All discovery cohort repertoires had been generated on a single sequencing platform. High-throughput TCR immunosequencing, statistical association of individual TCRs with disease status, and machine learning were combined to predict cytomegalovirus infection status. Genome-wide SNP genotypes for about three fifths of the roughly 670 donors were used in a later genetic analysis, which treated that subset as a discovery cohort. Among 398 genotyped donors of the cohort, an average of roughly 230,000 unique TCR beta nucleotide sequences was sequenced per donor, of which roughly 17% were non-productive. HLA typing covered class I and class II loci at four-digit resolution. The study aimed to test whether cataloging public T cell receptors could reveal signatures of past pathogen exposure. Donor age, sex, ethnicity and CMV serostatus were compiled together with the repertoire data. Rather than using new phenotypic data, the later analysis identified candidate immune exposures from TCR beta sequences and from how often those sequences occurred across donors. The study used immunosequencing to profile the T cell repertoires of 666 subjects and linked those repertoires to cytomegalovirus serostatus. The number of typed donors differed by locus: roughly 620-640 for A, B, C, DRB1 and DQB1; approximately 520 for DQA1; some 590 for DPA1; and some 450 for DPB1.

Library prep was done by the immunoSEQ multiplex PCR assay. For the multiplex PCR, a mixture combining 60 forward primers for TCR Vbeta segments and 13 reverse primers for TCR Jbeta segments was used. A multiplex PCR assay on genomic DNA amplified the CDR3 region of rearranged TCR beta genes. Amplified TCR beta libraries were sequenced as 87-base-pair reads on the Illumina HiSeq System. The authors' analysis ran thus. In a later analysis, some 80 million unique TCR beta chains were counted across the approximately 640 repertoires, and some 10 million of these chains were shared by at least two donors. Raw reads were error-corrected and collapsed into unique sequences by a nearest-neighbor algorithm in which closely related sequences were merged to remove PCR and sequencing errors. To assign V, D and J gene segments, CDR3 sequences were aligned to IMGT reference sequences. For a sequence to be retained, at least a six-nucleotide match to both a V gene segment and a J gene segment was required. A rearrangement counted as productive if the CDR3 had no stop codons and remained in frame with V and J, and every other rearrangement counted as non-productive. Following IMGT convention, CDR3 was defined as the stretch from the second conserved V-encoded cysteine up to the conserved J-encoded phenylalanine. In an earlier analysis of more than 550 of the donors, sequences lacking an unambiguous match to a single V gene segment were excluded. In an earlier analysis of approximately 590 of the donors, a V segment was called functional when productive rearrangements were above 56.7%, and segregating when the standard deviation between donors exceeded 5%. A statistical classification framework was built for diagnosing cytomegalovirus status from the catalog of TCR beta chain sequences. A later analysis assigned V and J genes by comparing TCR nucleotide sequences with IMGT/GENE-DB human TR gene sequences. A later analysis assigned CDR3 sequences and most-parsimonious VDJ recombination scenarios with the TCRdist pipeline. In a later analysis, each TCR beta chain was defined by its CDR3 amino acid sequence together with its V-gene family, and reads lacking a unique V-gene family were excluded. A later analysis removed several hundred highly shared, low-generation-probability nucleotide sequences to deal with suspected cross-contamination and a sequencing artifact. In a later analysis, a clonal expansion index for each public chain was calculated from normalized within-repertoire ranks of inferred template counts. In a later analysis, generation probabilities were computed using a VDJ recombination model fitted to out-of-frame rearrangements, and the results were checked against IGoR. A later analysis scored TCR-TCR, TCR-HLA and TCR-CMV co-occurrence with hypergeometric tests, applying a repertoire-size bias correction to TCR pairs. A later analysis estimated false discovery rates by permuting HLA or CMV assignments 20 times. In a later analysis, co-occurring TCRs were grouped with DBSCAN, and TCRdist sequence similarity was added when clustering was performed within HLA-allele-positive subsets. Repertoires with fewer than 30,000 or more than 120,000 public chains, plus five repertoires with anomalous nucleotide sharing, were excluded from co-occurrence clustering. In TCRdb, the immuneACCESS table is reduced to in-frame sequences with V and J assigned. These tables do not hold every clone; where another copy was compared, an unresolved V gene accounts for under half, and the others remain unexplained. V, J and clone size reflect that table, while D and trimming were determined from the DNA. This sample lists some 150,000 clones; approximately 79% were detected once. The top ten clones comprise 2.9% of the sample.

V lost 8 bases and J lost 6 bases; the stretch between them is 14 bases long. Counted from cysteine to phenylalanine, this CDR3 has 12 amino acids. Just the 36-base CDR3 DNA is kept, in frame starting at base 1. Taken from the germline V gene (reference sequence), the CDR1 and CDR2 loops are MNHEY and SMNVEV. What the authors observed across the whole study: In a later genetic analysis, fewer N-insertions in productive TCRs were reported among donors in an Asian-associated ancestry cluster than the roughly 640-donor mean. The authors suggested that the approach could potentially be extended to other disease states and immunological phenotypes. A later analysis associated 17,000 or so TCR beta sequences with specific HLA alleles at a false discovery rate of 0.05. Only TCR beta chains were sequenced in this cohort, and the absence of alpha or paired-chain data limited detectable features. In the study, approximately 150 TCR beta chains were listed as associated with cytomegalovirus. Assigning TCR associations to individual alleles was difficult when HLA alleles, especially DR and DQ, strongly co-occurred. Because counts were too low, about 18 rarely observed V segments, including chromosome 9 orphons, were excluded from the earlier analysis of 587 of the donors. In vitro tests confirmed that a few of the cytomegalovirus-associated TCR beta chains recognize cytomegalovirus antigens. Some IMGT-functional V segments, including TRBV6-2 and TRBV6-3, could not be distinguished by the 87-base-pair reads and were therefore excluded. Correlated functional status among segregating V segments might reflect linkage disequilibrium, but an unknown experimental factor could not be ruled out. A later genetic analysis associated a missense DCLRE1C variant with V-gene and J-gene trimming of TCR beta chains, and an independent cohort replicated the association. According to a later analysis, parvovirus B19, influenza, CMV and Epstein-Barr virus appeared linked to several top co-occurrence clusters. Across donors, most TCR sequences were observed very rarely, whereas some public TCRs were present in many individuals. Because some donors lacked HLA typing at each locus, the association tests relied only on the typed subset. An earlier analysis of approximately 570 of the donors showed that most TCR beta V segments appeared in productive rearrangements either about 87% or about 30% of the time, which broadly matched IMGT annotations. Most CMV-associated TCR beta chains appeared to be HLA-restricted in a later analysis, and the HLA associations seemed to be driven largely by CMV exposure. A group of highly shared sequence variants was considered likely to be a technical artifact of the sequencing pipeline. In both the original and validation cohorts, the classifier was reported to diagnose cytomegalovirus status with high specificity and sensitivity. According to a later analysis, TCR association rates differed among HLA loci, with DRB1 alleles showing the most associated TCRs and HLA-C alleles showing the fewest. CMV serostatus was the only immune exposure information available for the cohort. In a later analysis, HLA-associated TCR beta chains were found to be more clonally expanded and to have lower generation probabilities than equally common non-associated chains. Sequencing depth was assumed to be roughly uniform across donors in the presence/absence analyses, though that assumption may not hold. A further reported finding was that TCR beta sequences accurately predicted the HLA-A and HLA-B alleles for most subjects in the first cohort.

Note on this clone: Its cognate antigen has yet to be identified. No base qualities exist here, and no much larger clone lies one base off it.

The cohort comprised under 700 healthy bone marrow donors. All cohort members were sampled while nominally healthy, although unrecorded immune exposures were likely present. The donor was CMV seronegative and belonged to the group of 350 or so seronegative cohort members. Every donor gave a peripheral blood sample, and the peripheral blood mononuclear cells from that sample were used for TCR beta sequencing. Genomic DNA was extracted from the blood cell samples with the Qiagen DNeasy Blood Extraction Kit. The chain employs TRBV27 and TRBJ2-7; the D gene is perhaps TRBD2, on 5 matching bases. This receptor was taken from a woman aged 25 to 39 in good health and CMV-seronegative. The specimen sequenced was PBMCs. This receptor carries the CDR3 CASGLRGSEQYF. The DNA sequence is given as TGTGCCAGCGGATTACGGGGTAGCGAGCAGTACTTC.